The clone carrying this T cell receptor (beta chain) was counted a few times. A sample-barcoded 5' primer and a J-beta primer mix were used in a second PCR of roughly 6 to 11 cycles. Each CDR3 protein gets one entry after TCRdb re-called the 5' RACE reads with MiXCR. Among 1.5 million to 2 million distinct CDR3 sequences listed, around 48% were seen once. Individuals who donated were healthy Caucasians from Russia aged roughly 6 to 100. The junction had 4 bases not matched to a gene; V was cut back by 0 bases and J by 5 bases. Germline V gene sequence: CDR1 SGHRS, CDR2 YFSETQ. The CDR3 contains 17 residues. This sample stems from a study of blood T cells in healthy people across ages.

This TCR derives from a woman aged 40 to 55 in good health. Material: blood. V gene TRBV5-1 combines with J gene TRBJ2-1; 14 nucleotides match TRBD2. CDR3 in amino acids: CASSLVSGLAGDNEQFF. CDR3 in DNA: TGCGCCAGCAGCTTGGTATCGGGACTAGCGGGGGACAATGAGCAGTTCTTC.